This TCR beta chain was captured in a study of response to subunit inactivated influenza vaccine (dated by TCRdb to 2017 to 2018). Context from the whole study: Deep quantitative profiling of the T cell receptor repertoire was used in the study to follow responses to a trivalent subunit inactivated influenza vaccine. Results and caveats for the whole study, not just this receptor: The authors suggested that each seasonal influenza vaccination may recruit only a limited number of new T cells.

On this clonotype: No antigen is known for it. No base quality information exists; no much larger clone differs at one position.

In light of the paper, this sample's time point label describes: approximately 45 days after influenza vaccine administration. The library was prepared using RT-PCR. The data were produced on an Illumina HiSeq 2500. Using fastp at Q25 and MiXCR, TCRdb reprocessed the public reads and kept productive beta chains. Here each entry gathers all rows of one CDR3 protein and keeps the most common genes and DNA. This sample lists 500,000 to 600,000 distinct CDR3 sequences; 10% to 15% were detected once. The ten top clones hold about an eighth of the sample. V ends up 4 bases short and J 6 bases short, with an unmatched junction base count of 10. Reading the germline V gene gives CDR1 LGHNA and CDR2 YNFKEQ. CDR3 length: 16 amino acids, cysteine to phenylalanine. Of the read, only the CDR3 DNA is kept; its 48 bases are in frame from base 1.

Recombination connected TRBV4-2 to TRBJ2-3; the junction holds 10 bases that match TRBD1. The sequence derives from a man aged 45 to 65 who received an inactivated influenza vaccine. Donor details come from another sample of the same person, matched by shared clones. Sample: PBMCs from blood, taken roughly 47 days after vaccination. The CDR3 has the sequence CASSPRGQGEADTQYF. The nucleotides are TGTGCCAGCAGCCCCCGAGGACAGGGGGAAGCGGATACGCAGTATTTT.